A single sample is the source of the 9 T cell receptor beta chains below, sequenced in a study of T cells in Graves' hyperthyroidism and ophthalmopathy. RNA transcripts provided the source from which TCR beta CDR3 regions were amplified. HTBI primers were employed in a first-round RT-PCR of the TCR CDR3. TCRdb redid the calling of the multiplex PCR reads with MiXCR, one entry per CDR3 protein. Here the sample spans hundreds of thousands of distinct CDR3 sequences, 13% to 15% being singletons. The sequencing input was blood. These TCRs come from a woman aged 18-29 years with Graves' hyperthyroidism.

The chain uses TRBV10-3 and TRBJ2-5; D not resolved. CDR1 and CDR2 from the germline V gene are ENHRY and SYGVKD. Trimming took off 3 bases at V and 5 bases at J, with 13 bases between the two ends. The length of the CDR3 is 14 residues. CDR3 protein: CAISDPTGLETQYF. In nucleotides, the CDR3 is TGTGCCATCAGTGACCCTACCGGTCTGGAGACCCAGTACTTC.

This chain joins TRBV20-1 and TRBJ2-3; perhaps TRBD1 as D (5 bases). This CDR3 contains 14 residues. Trimming pared 3 bases from V and 1 base from J, leaving 11 bases between. The germline CDR1 and CDR2 sequences are DFQATT and SNEGSKA (reference sequence). CDR3 amino acids: CSARAGWGTDTQYF. The CDR3 nucleotides are TGCAGTGCTAGGGCAGGGTGGGGCACAGATACGCAGTATTTT.

For this clonotype: Since a much larger clone is just one base distant, this may be a read error. The chain has TRBV11-2 and TRBJ2-7; D gene ambiguous. The closer fit of TRBJ2-1 to the DNA end suggests the J call may be wrong. This CDR3 has 14 residues. The germline gives CDR1 SGHAT, CDR2 FQNNGV. Here the CDR3 reads CASSLSSTSYEQFF. The CDR3 coding sequence is TGTGCCAGCAGCTTGTCATCCACCTCCTACGAGCAGTTCTTC.

This clonotype was observed at least ten times. The gene calls are TRBV28 and TRBJ2-1, with no clear D. The CDR3 has 15 amino acids. V was cut by 9 bases and J by 0 bases, with 15 bases left in between. The germline V gene has CDR1 MDHEN and CDR2 SYDVKM. The CDR3 nucleotides read TGTGCCAGTAAAAGACTCTTTAGCTCCTACAATGAGCAGTTCTTC. Translating gives CASKRLFSSYNEQFF.

This chain uses TRBV7-9 with TRBJ2-7, with D tentatively TRBD1 or TRBD2 (5 bases each). This CDR3 comprises 16 residues. Germline CDR1 SEHNR, CDR2 FQNEAQ (reference sequence). Trimming took 4 bases from V and 6 from J, leaving 22 bases between them. Here the CDR3 reads CASSSPWGAGLGEQYF. The CDR3 DNA follows: TGTGCCAGCAGCTCTCCCTGGGGCGCGGGCCTAGGCGAGCAGTACTTC.

V is TRBV5-1 and J is TRBJ2-5, with a possible D match to TRBD2 (5 bases). Germline CDR1 reads SGHRS; CDR2 reads YFSETQ. This CDR3 region has 15 residues. Trimming pared 4 bases from V and 5 bases from J, leaving 18 bases between. The CDR3 sequence: CASSRTRTPDETQYF. CDR3 in DNA: TGCGCCAGCAGCCGCACCAGGACTCCAGACGAGACCCAGTACTTC. Based on the CDR3 plus reference TRBV5-1 and TRBJ2-5, the full variable domain is KAGVTQTPRYLIKTRGQQVTLSCSPISGHRSVSWYQQTPGQGLQFLFEYFSETQRNKGNFPGRFSGRQFSNSRSEMNVSTLELGDSALYLCASSRTRTPDETQYFGPGTRLLVL.

CDR3 protein: CASSTRDVSYEQYF. The DNA of the CDR3 is TGTGCCAGCAGTACCCGGGACGTCTCCTACGAGCAGTACTTC. This chain connects TRBV6-2 or TRBV6-3 to TRBJ2-7; tentatively, D is TRBD1 or TRBD2 (5 bases each). V lost 5 bases to trimming and J lost 0 bases, with 11 bases between them. CDR1 is MNHEY and CDR2 is SVGEGT in the germline V gene. CDR3 size: 14 residues.

This clonotype was found many times. V usage is TRBV20-1 and J usage is TRBJ1-1, with a weak D call TRBD1 (6 bases). Germline CDR1 reads DFQATT; CDR2 reads SNEGSKA (reference sequence). V was clipped by 1 base and J by 4 bases, with 16 bases between them. The CDR3 length is 15 residues. CDR3 amino acids: CSARGVGAASTEAFF. The DNA of the CDR3 is TGCAGTGCTAGAGGCGTGGGGGCTGCTAGCACTGAAGCTTTCTTT.

In its sample, this clonotype was seen many times. This chain uses TRBV2 with TRBJ2-7; 7 bases align to TRBD2. The ends lost 6 bases at V and 6 bases at J; junction bases unmatched: 11. CDR3 length: 14 amino acids. In germline, CDR1 is SNHLY, CDR2 FYNNEI. Here the CDR3 DNA reads TGTGCCAGCAGCAAGCGGGACCCCGGAGGCGAGCAGTACTTC. Translating gives CASSKRDPGGEQYF.